The 31 T cell receptor beta chains below all came from one sample that was sequenced in a study of cytotoxic CD8 clonotypes in ibrutinib-treated CLL. Produced via immunoSEQ multiplex PCR; TCRdb's table is partial and in-frame only. This table holds under 200,000 clones, 81% found once. Sequenced here: PBMCs, sampled after 12 months of ibrutinib treatment. The origin of the receptors is a human donor with chronic lymphocytic leukemia.

This chain links TRBV7-3 with TRBJ2-2, with D perhaps being TRBD1 or TRBD2 (5 bases each). Trimming stripped 5 bases from V and 4 bases from J, with 17 bases between. The length of the CDR3 is 16 residues. Germline V CDR1 and CDR2: SGHTA, FQGTGA. CDR3 DNA: TGTGCCAGCAGCCTCGAGAGGGGAATAGGCACCGGGGAGCTGTTTTTT. Amino acids: CASSLERGIGTGELFF.

The chain links TRBV27 to TRBJ1-4; D might be TRBD1 (5 bases). CDR1 and CDR2 from the germline V gene are MNHEY and SMNVEV (reference sequence). V gave up 5 bases and J gave up 4 bases, with 17 bases separating them. The CDR3 is made up of 16 amino acids. CDR3 sequence (DNA): TGTGCCAGCAGTAAATACGGTGGGGGAGGTAATGAAAAACTGTTTTTT. Protein sequence: CASSKYGGGGNEKLFF.

The V gene is TRBV28, the J gene TRBJ1-4, with D hard to call. Germline assignment: CDR1 MDHEN and CDR2 SYDVKM. This CDR3 has 13 amino acids. Trimming removed 6 bases from V and 1 base from J, with 6 bases in between. The CDR3, as DNA: TGTGCCAGCAGCCGGGGAACTAATGAAAAACTGTTTTTT. Its protein product is CASSRGTNEKLFF.

The rearrangement uses TRBV28 and TRBJ1-5; D possibly corresponds to TRBD1 (6 bases). CDR1 and CDR2 from the germline V gene are MDHEN and SYDVKM. This CDR3 region has 15 residues. Trimming stripped 1 base from V and 2 bases from J, with 9 bases between. DNA of the CDR3: TGTGCCAGCAGTTTATCAGGGGCGGGCAATCAGCCCCAGCATTTT. Translation: CASSLSGAGNQPQHF.

This clone has more than one count but fewer than ten. The same CDR3 can be traced to other DNA sequences in this sample. The J gene is TRBJ1-4, the V gene TRBV7-9, with 8 positions matching TRBD1. This CDR3 is built from 14 residues. Trimming at V came to 5 bases and at J to 5 bases, leaving 4 bases not matched to a gene. The germline V gene has CDR1 SEHNR and CDR2 FQNEAQ (reference sequence). The CDR3 sequence: CASSRGQENEKLFF. CDR3 sequence (DNA): TGTGCCAGCAGCCGGGGACAGGAAAATGAAAAACTGTTTTTT.

J is TRBJ2-7 and V is TRBV18; D not resolved. CDR3 length: 16 amino acids. Deletions cut 1 base from V and 0 bases from J, with 13 bases between. From germline, CDR1 is KGHSH and CDR2 LQKENI. The CDR3 here is CASSPLSGPTSYEQYF. The CDR3 DNA follows: TGTGCCAGCTCACCACTTTCCGGACCTACCTCCTACGAGCAGTACTTC.

The genes are TRBV29-1 and TRBJ1-2, with 7 bases fitting TRBD1. The junction had 5 bases not matched to a gene; V was cut back by 0 bases and J by 4 bases. The germline gives CDR1 SQVTM, CDR2 ANQGSEA. The CDR3 totals 14 residues. The CDR3 DNA reads as TGCAGCGTTGAAGAAGCAGGGGGAGGCTATGGCTACACCTTC. Residues: CSVEEAGGGYGYTF.

The chain uses TRBV27 and TRBJ2-7, with 7 bases fitting TRBD1. Germline loops: CDR1 MNHEY, CDR2 SMNVEV (reference sequence). There are 14 residues in the CDR3. The V gene end was trimmed by 3 bases and the J gene end by 3 bases; junction bases not matched to a gene: 5. Here the CDR3 DNA reads TGTGCCAGCAGTTTGGGGACAGCTAACTACGAGCAGTACTTC. Its protein is CASSLGTANYEQYF.

The chain carries TRBV7-8 and TRBJ2-2, with D perhaps TRBD1 (5 bases). This CDR3 contains 14 residues. The germline CDR1 and CDR2 sequences are SGHVS and FQNEAQ. Trimming took 4 bases from V and 2 from J, leaving 8 bases between them. CDR3 sequence: CASSSDTNTGELFF. The CDR3, as DNA: TGTGCCAGCAGCTCGGACACAAACACCGGGGAGCTGTTTTTT.

The chain employs TRBV7-8 and TRBJ2-2, with 9 nucleotides matching TRBD2. CDR3 length: 17 residues. Germline V gene lookup returns CDR1 SGHVS and CDR2 FQNEAQ. V shed 5 bases and J 1 base; nucleotides not matched to a gene: 8. CDR3 sequence reads: CASSRTGGGGNTGELFF. The CDR3 DNA reads as TGTGCCAGCAGCCGCACCGGCGGGGGGGGGAACACCGGGGAGCTGTTTTTT.

The chain carries TRBV7-2 and TRBJ2-3; D is uncertain. V was trimmed by 2 bases and J by 4 bases, leaving 7 bases between them. Germline V gene data show CDR1 as SGHTA and CDR2 as FQGNSA. This CDR3 is built from 13 residues. CDR3 protein: CASSLLVADTQYF. CDR3 bases: TGTGCCAGCAGCTTACTAGTCGCAGATACGCAGTATTTT. The full variable domain, in which reference TRBV7-2 and TRBJ2-3 provide the parts outside the CDR3, is GAGVSQSPSNKVTEKGKDVELRCDPISGHTALYWYRQSLGQGLEFLIYFQGNSAPDKSGLPSDRFSAERTGGSVSTLTIQRTQQEDSAVYLCASSLLVADTQYFGPGTRLTVL.

This chain connects TRBV10-3 to TRBJ2-1; 8 bases are shared with TRBD2. Losses at the gene ends were 0 bases for V and 5 bases for J; bases not matched to a gene: 0. In germline, CDR1 is ENHRY, CDR2 SYGVKD. The CDR3 has 14 residues. The CDR3 loop is CAISESAGDNEQFF. DNA of the CDR3: TGTGCCATCAGTGAGTCAGCGGGAGACAATGAGCAGTTCTTC.

The CDR3 sequence: CAWNKRTVEAFF. The DNA for the CDR3 is TGTGCCTGGAACAAGAGGACGGTTGAAGCTTTCTTT. J is TRBJ1-1 and V is TRBV30; D is ambiguous. The CDR3 contains 12 residues. In germline, CDR1 is GTSNPN, CDR2 SVGIG (reference sequence). Between the trimmed V and J ends, which lost 4 bases and 7 bases, there was a span of 13 bases.

The V gene is TRBV7-2, the J gene TRBJ2-3, with D maybe TRBD1 (5 bases). Per the germline V gene, CDR1 is SGHTA and CDR2 is FQGNSA. Trimming left V 5 bases short and J 6 bases short, with 15 bases between. The CDR3 extends over 14 amino acids. The CDR3 DNA is TGTGCCAGCAGCAATGGGGCCCCGGCGGATACGCAGTATTTT. Protein sequence: CASSNGAPADTQYF.

This clone was recorded a few times. The chain uses TRBV29-1 and TRBJ1-1; the D gene is possibly TRBD1 (6 bases). This CDR3 spans 13 amino acids. Germline loops: CDR1 SQVTM, CDR2 ANQGSEA. Trimming left V 6 bases short and J 0 bases short, with 11 bases between. The CDR3: CSVPGHLNTEAFF. The CDR3 DNA sequence: TGCAGCGTACCGGGACACTTGAACACTGAAGCTTTCTTT.

This clone showed up just a few times. The chain recombines TRBV15 with TRBJ2-7; no firm D call. This CDR3 has 14 residues. The V end lost 0 bases, the J end lost 0 bases, and 6 bases lay between the germline ends. CDR1 is LNHNV and CDR2 is YYDKDF in the germline V gene (reference sequence). In DNA, the CDR3 is TGTGCCACCAGCAGAGACCACAGCTCCTACGAGCAGTACTTC. Amino acids: CATSRDHSSYEQYF.

The chain uses TRBV4-3 and TRBJ1-2; 7 bases align to TRBD1. There are 14 residues in the CDR3. The V and J ends lost 0 bases and 7 bases, in that order; junction bases with no gene match: 5. Germline lookup yields CDR1 LGHNA and CDR2 YSLEER. In DNA, the CDR3 is TGCGCCAGCAGCCAAGACAGGGGGACTTCTGGCTACACCTTC. Its protein is CASSQDRGTSGYTF.

This chain uses TRBV19 with TRBJ2-7; TRBD2 matches 7 bases. The CDR3 loop spans 13 amino acids. V lost 4 bases to trimming and J lost 3 bases; unmatched junction nucleotides: 3. Germline V lookup: CDR1 LNHDA, CDR2 SQIVND (reference sequence). CDR3 amino acids: CASSRREYYEQYF. For the CDR3, the DNA is TGTGCCAGTAGTAGGCGGGAGTACTACGAGCAGTACTTC.

The rearrangement uses TRBV6-6 and TRBJ1-5; TRBD1 might be the D (6 bases). The CDR3 length is 15 residues. The V gene lost 6 bases and the J gene lost 0 bases, with 12 bases spanning the gap. Germline assignment: CDR1 MNHNY and CDR2 SVGAGI (reference sequence). CDR3 nucleotides: TGTGCCAGCAGGTCCCAGGGGTATAGCAATCAGCCCCAGCATTTT. It yields the protein CASRSQGYSNQPQHF.

Here the CDR3 DNA reads TGTGCCAGCAGTAGGGACAGGGGACTAATAGCCAAAAACATTCAGTACTTC. Amino acid sequence: CASSRDRGLIAKNIQYF. The chain joins TRBV2 to TRBJ2-4; 10 positions agree with TRBD1. This CDR3 is built from 17 residues. Germline CDR1 is SNHLY and CDR2 is FYNNEI. J lost 0 bases, V lost 5 bases, and 7 bases had no gene match.

The CDR3: CASSLLAVPDTQYF. The CDR3 bases are TGTGCCAGCAGCTTATTAGCAGTTCCAGATACGCAGTATTTT. This chain joins TRBV7-3 and TRBJ2-3; no reliable D call. V lost 2 bases to trimming and J lost 4 bases, with 10 bases between them. The CDR3 has 14 residues. Looked up from germline, CDR1 is SGHTA and CDR2 is FQGTGA.

The chain combines TRBV9 with TRBJ2-1; TRBD1 or TRBD2 may be the D gene (6 bases each). The CDR3 is 16 amino acids. The germline V gene encodes CDR1 SGDLS and CDR2 YYNGEE. V lost 0 bases to trimming and J lost 0 bases, with 10 bases between them. The CDR3 loop is CASSVGGARSYNEQFF. The CDR3 coding sequence is TGTGCCAGCAGCGTAGGGGGGGCGCGCTCCTACAATGAGCAGTTCTTC.

This clone has only one observation. In DNA, the CDR3 is TGCGCCAGCAGCCAAGATGTGCGGGGCGGAGGCTACACCTTC. Encoded protein: CASSQDVRGGGYTF. The chain uses TRBV4-1 and TRBJ1-2, with TRBD1 as a possible D gene (5 bases). Per the germline V gene, CDR1 is MGHRA and CDR2 is YSYEKL. The CDR3 covers 14 residues. The V end was cut by 0 bases, the J end by 8 bases, with 13 bases between.

V is TRBV7-2 and J is TRBJ2-5; perhaps TRBD2 as D (5 bases). Germline-derived CDR1 and CDR2 are SGHTA and FQGNSA. This CDR3 contains 13 residues. V was pared by 5 bases and J by 5 bases, with 12 bases between. The CDR3 bases are TGTGCCAGCAGCGTGGAGGTTCGGGAGACCCAGTACTTC. This sequence encodes CASSVEVRETQYF. The entire variable domain, with the rest obtained from reference TRBV7-2 and TRBJ2-5, is as follows: GAGVSQSPSNKVTEKGKDVELRCDPISGHTALYWYRQSLGQGLEFLIYFQGNSAPDKSGLPSDRFSAERTGGSVSTLTIQRTQQEDSAVYLCASSVEVRETQYFGPGTRLLVL.

The chain links TRBV6-6 to TRBJ1-3; possible D gene TRBD1, 5 bases. This CDR3 is 16 amino acids long. Germline loops: CDR1 MNHNY, CDR2 SVGAGI (reference sequence). V was trimmed by 2 bases and J by 0 bases, leaving 11 bases between them. CDR3 sequence: CASSYGGADSGNTIYF. The CDR3, as DNA: TGTGCCAGCAGTTACGGAGGGGCTGACTCTGGAAACACCATATATTTT.

The rearrangement uses TRBV7-2 and TRBJ2-7, with TRBD1 as a possible D gene (6 bases). Germline V lookup: CDR1 SGHTA, CDR2 FQGNSA. The V gene lost 4 bases and the J gene lost 6 bases, with 10 bases spanning the gap. This CDR3 spans 12 amino acids. CDR3 sequence: CASSSQGSEQYF. The CDR3, as DNA: TGTGCCAGCAGCTCACAGGGAAGCGAGCAGTACTTC.

This chain uses TRBV18 with TRBJ1-1, with TRBD1 as a possible D gene (5 bases). V was clipped by 4 bases and J by 1 base, with 13 bases between them. CDR1 and CDR2 from the germline V gene are KGHSH and LQKENI. The CDR3 is 15 residues long. The CDR3 protein is CASSHTGGENTEAFF. In nucleotides, the CDR3 is TGTGCCAGCTCACACACGGGGGGGGAGAACACTGAAGCTTTCTTT.

Comment on this clone: Other DNA sequences in the sample encode the same CDR3. This chain joins TRBV4-1 and TRBJ1-2; D is possibly TRBD1 (6 bases). The length of the CDR3 is 15 residues. V lost 3 bases and J lost 2, with 13 bases in between. CDR1 is MGHRA and CDR2 is YSYEKL in the germline V gene. The CDR3 region has the DNA TGCGCCAGCAGCCAGGGGGCCTTACTAAACTATGGCTACACCTTC. This translates into CASSQGALLNYGYTF.

This clone was recorded only once. One end of the junction fails to match germline, which may point to a read error. The chain employs TRBV7-6 and TRBJ2-7, with 8 bases aligning to TRBD1. CDR1 and CDR2 (germline): SGHVS, FNYEAQ. The CDR3 spans 14 residues. For the CDR3, the DNA is TGTGCCAGCAGCTTCGGACAGGGCTCCCACGAGCAGTACTTC. Translated: CASSFGQGSHEQYF.

J is TRBJ1-3 and V is TRBV23-1, with D unresolved. TRBV23-1 is assigned to the ORF class and has an uncertain function. The V gene lost 0 bases and the J gene lost 0 bases, with 12 bases spanning the gap. The CDR3 is 17 amino acids. In DNA, the CDR3 is TGCGCCAGCAGTCAATCCAACCTGACATACTCTGGAAACACCATATATTTT. It yields the protein CASSQSNLTYSGNTIYF.

The chain carries TRBV6-1 and TRBJ2-3; 9 bases are shared with TRBD2. With V trimmed by 4 bases and J by 3 bases, 8 bases remained unmatched. The V gene's germline CDR1 is MNHNS and CDR2 SASEGT. The CDR3 runs to 16 residues. CDR3 DNA: TGTGCCAGCAGTGTGGATAGCGGGAGCTTTACAGATACGCAGTATTTT. Translation gives CASSVDSGSFTDTQYF.